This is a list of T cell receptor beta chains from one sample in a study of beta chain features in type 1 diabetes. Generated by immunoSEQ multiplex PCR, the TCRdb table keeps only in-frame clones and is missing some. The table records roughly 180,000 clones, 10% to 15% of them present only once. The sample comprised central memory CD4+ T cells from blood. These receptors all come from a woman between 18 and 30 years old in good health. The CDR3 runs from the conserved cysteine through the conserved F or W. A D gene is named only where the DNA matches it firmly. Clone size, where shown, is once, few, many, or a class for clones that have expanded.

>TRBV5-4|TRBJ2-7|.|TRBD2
CASSFRREGGEQYF
TGTGCCAGCAGCTTTCGGCGGGAGGGGGGCGAGCAGTACTTC
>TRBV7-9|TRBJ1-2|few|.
CASSLGGGYGYTF
TGTGCCAGCAGCTTAGGTGGAGGATATGGCTACACCTTC
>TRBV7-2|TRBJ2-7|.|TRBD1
CASSFRDRDDVLYF
TGTGCCAGCAGCTTCCGGGACAGGGACGACGTCCTGTACTTC
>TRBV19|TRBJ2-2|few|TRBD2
CASSMTSGIAGELFF
TGTGCCAGTAGTATGACTAGCGGGATCGCCGGGGAGCTGTTTTTT
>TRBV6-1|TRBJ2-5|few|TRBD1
CASSVGQGQETQYF
TGTGCCAGCAGTGTGGGACAGGGCCAAGAGACCCAGTACTTC
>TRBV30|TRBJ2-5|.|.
CAWRPGRETQYF
TGTGCCTGGAGACCAGGCCGAGAGACCCAGTACTTC
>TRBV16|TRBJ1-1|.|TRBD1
CASSQTQGAATEAFF
TGTGCCAGCAGCCAGACACAGGGGGCGGCCACTGAAGCTTTCTTT
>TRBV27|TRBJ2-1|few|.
CASSLAPINNEQFF
TGTGCCAGCAGTCTAGCGCCAATAAACAATGAGCAGTTCTTC
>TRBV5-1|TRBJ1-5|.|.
CASSFNGAGQPQHF
TGCGCCAGCAGCTTCAATGGGGCAGGTCAGCCCCAGCATTTT
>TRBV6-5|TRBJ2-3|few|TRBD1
CASSFGQATDTQYF
TGTGCCAGCAGTTTCGGACAGGCCACAGATACGCAGTATTTT
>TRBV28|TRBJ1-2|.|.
CASSPIPNYGYTF
TGTGCCAGCAGCCCCATTCCAAACTATGGCTACACCTTC
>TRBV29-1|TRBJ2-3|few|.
CSAGRGADGTQYF
TGCAGCGCTGGCCGGGGGGCTGACGGTACGCAGTATTTT
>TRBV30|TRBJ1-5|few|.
CAWRAGINSNQPQHF
TGTGCCTGGAGGGCAGGAATCAATAGCAATCAGCCCCAGCATTTT
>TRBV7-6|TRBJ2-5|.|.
CASSLSRSQETQYF
TGTGCCAGCAGTCTCTCTAGGTCTCAAGAGACCCAGTACTTC
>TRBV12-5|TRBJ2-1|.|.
CASGFGEFGEEQFF
TGTGCTAGTGGTTTCGGAGAGTTCGGGGAAGAGCAGTTCTTC
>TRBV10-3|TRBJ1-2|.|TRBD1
CASSEWTGPNYGYTF
TGTGCCAGCAGTGAATGGACAGGACCTAACTATGGCTACACCTTC
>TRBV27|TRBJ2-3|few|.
CASSLQGRHTQYF
TGTGCCAGCAGTTTACAGGGGCGACATACGCAGTATTTT
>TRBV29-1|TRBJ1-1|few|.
CSVGGSAGGAKYRGTEAFF
TGCAGCGTTGGGGGGTCGGCGGGCGGGGCGAAGTACCGTGGAACTGAAGCTTTCTTT